This T cell receptor beta chain was obtained from a study of blood T cell repertoires in COVID-19. The CDR3 consists of 15 residues. Germline-derived CDR1 and CDR2 are MNHNS and SASEGT. Per the original data handling: Estimated nucleated cell counts came from reference gene primer amplification. Only in-frame clones appear in the TCRdb table, and some are missing; sequencing was by immunoSEQ multiplex PCR. V, J and clone size are taken as reported in that table, and D and trimming were inferred from the DNA itself. Counted here are a few hundred thousand clones, 86% occurring once; the ten biggest clones make up about 3%. Comments on this clone: The junction departs from the called germline gene at one end, perhaps through a read error.

The TCR comes from a woman aged 30 to 39 with active or convalescent COVID-19. V gene TRBV6-1 combines with J gene TRBJ1-2; TRBD1 matches at 7 bases. The sample consisted of peripheral blood. The CDR3 region is CASSEGGTAVYGYTF. For the CDR3, the DNA is TGTGCCAGCAGCGAAGGAGGGACAGCAGTCTATGGCTACACCTTC.